The clone carrying this T cell receptor beta chain appeared many times. V gave up 7 bases and J gave up 6 bases, with 16 bases separating them. The germline CDR1 and CDR2 sequences are DFQATT and SNEGSKA (reference sequence). The CDR3 runs 13 residues. This entry belongs to a study of glioma-infiltrating T cells. TCR alpha and beta CDR3 regions were amplified from RNA using iRepertoire nested multiplex PCR. Input was 100-400 ng of tissue mRNA or PBMC total RNA. Via MiXCR, TCRdb re-called the multiplex PCR reads, giving one row per CDR3 protein. The sample has a few hundred thousand distinct CDR3 sequences, about 40% seen once.

The TCR was taken from a human donor with low-grade glioma or glioblastoma, undergoing nonglioma brain surgery, or in good health (not recorded which). The sequencing input was glioma tissue, nonneoplastic brain tissue, or PBMCs (not recorded which). The rearrangement uses TRBV20-1 and TRBJ2-1; D may be TRBD2 (5 bases). Here the CDR3 reads CSVPPDYGNEQFF. The CDR3 DNA reads TGCAGTGTCCCGCCCGACTATGGCAATGAGCAGTTCTTC.